These 20 T cell receptor beta chains were all obtained from the same sample, sequenced in a study of T cell repertoires in cytomegalovirus infection. These TCRs are of unknown antigen specificity. MiXCR was run by TCRdb on the reads, yielding one entry per CDR3 protein. The data show around 430,000 distinct CDR3 sequences, about two fifths seen once. This sample comprised cultured PBMCs, obtained from culture after CMV antigen stimulation. The receptor source for this set is a human donor in good health (CMV status not recorded). Some clones in this sample may be carry-over from other donors' samples.

There are a few counts of this clonotype. This chain uses TRBV11-2 with TRBJ2-1; D gene ambiguous. Trimming removed 5 bases at V and 6 bases at J, with 17 bases between. CDR1 and CDR2 from the germline V gene are SGHAT and FQNNGV. The CDR3 extends over 15 amino acids. The CDR3 DNA reads TGTGCCAGCAGCCCTTCCGCATATGTAGGCAATGAGCAGTTCTTC. Amino acids: CASSPSAYVGNEQFF.

This chain joins TRBV6-1 and TRBJ2-2; 12 bases map to TRBD2. Germline lookup yields CDR1 MNHNS and CDR2 SASEGT. The CDR3 is 15 residues long. V gave up 6 bases and J gave up 5 bases; unmatched junction bases: 4. CDR3 loop: CASRQTSGSTGELFF. For the CDR3, the DNA is TGTGCCAGCAGACAGACTAGCGGGAGTACCGGGGAGCTGTTTTTT.

This clonotype was found a few times. The chain uses TRBV25-1 and TRBJ2-1; 7 bases line up with TRBD1. Germline CDR1 and CDR2: MGHDK and SYGVNS. J lost 2 bases, V lost 4 bases, and 5 bases had no gene match. The CDR3 is 15 residues long. As DNA, the CDR3 is TGTGCCAGCAGTGCAACCGGGACAGCCTACAATGAGCAGTTCTTC. Its protein product is CASSATGTAYNEQFF.

The chain has TRBV5-1 and TRBJ2-1; D perhaps matches TRBD2 (6 bases). Trimming left V 4 bases short and J 8 bases short, with 13 bases between. CDR3 length equals 13 residues. Per the germline V gene, CDR1 is SGHRS and CDR2 is YFSETQ. This chain's CDR3 is CASSLGTVDEQFF. Written as DNA, the CDR3 is TGCGCCAGCAGCCTCGGGACTGTTGATGAGCAGTTCTTC. Looking up the rest from reference TRBV5-1 and TRBJ2-1 gives the full variable domain: KAGVTQTPRYLIKTRGQQVTLSCSPISGHRSVSWYQQTPGQGLQFLFEYFSETQRNKGNFPGRFSGRQFSNSRSEMNVSTLELGDSALYLCASSLGTVDEQFFGPGTRLTVL.

The chain combines TRBV11-2 with TRBJ2-3; D may be TRBD2 (7 bases). The CDR3 extends over 17 amino acids. The germline V gene has CDR1 SGHAT and CDR2 FQNNGV. Trimming removed 3 bases at V and 4 bases at J, with 20 bases between. CDR3 in amino acids: CASSFVRWGGGPDTQYF. The DNA for the CDR3 is TGTGCCAGCAGCTTTGTGCGATGGGGGGGGGGCCCAGATACGCAGTATTTT.

The rearrangement uses TRBV11-1 and TRBJ1-1; D gene ambiguous. Germline lookup yields CDR1 SGHAT and CDR2 FQDESV (reference sequence). The CDR3 runs 12 residues. V was pared by 5 bases and J by 5 bases, with 9 bases between. Here the CDR3 reads CASSQGRTEAFF. CDR3 sequence (DNA): TGTGCCAGCAGCCAAGGGCGGACTGAAGCTTTCTTT.

This clonotype was seen many times. The chain combines TRBV7-6 with TRBJ2-1; D call uncertain. Germline CDR1 reads SGHVS; CDR2 reads FNYEAQ. The V and J ends lost 0 bases and 3 bases respectively, with 9 bases between them. The CDR3 is 15 residues long. The CDR3 reads CASSLAGRNYNEQFF. Written as DNA, the CDR3 is TGTGCCAGCAGCTTAGCGGGCCGGAACTACAATGAGCAGTTCTTC.

The chain has TRBV5-4 and TRBJ2-3; D remains unclear. CDR1 is SGHNT and CDR2 is YYREEE in the germline V gene (reference sequence). The V end was cut by 0 bases, the J end by 13 bases, with 12 bases between. This CDR3 region has 12 residues. CDR3 in amino acids: CASSLGYTAEYF. In DNA, the CDR3 is TGTGCCAGCAGCTTGGGTTACACCGCAGAGTATTTT.

With regard to this clonotype: A junction boundary mismatches the germline segment, possibly from a read error. The chain recombines TRBV2 with TRBJ2-5; D remains unclear. The CDR3 is made up of 12 amino acids. Germline V gives CDR1 SNHLY, CDR2 FYNNEI. The CDR3 sequence: CASGEQAETQYF. In nucleotides, the CDR3 is TGTGCCAGCGGTGAGCAGGCAGAGACCCAGTACTTC. The full variable domain, rest sourced from reference TRBV2 and TRBJ2-5, is EPEVTQTPSHQVTQMGQEVILRCVPISNHLYFYWYRQILGQKVEFLVSFYNNEISEKSEIFDDQFSVERPDGSNFTLKIRSTKLEDSAMYFCASGEQAETQYFGPGTRLLVL.

The J gene is TRBJ2-4, the V gene TRBV5-1, with a possible D match to TRBD1 (5 bases). The CDR3 runs to 16 residues. Germline V lookup: CDR1 SGHRS, CDR2 YFSETQ. The V and J ends lost 0 bases and 2 bases respectively, with 12 bases between them. The chain's CDR3 is CASSLGRQGTKNIQYF. The CDR3 nucleotides read TGCGCCAGCAGCTTGGGAAGGCAGGGCACCAAAAACATTCAGTACTTC.

This chain connects TRBV11-2 to TRBJ1-2; the D is unclear. This CDR3 has 14 amino acids. Trimming removed 4 bases at V and 1 base at J, with 10 bases between. Germline CDR1 SGHAT, CDR2 FQNNGV. The CDR3, as DNA: TGTGCCAGCAGCTCGTTGGGCAGTAACTATGGCTACACCTTC. Encoded protein: CASSSLGSNYGYTF. Complete variable domain (other parts from reference TRBV11-2 and TRBJ1-2): EAGVAQSPRYKIIEKRQSVAFWCNPISGHATLYWYQQILGQGPKLLIQFQNNGVVDDSQLPKDRFSAERLKGVDSTLKIQPAKLEDSAVYLCASSSLGSNYGYTFGSGTRLTVV.

This clonotype was picked up many times. The chain uses TRBV7-6 and TRBJ2-1; 12 nucleotides line up with TRBD2. J was trimmed by 7 bases and V by 2 bases; bases with no gene match: 6. CDR1 SGHVS and CDR2 FNYEAQ come from the germline V gene. The CDR3 runs 16 residues. Here the CDR3 reads CASSLPTSGSRNEQFF. For the CDR3, the DNA is TGTGCCAGCAGCTTACCGACTAGCGGGAGTAGGAATGAGCAGTTCTTC.

The V and J genes are TRBV5-4 and TRBJ2-5, with 13 positions matching TRBD2. Germline lookup yields CDR1 SGHNT and CDR2 YYREEE (reference sequence). V shed 4 bases and J 3 bases; nucleotides not matched to a gene: 3. The CDR3 extends over 15 amino acids. CDR3 loop: CASSTGTSGKETQYF. The CDR3 nucleotides read TGTGCCAGCAGCACCGGGACTAGCGGGAAAGAGACCCAGTACTTC.

The chain combines TRBV11-2 with TRBJ1-2; tentative D call: TRBD1 (5 bases). The V gene lost 8 bases and the J gene lost 4 bases, with 11 bases spanning the gap. This CDR3 contains 12 residues. Germline lookup yields CDR1 SGHAT and CDR2 FQNNGV. This CDR3 reads CASGPDTYGYTF. In DNA, the CDR3 is TGTGCCAGCGGACCGGACACCTATGGCTACACCTTC.

There are a few counts of this clonotype. The chain uses TRBV6-2 or TRBV6-3 and TRBJ1-1; a possible D gene is TRBD1 (5 bases). The CDR3 runs 14 residues. V lost 1 base and J lost 3, with 9 bases in between. Germline values: CDR1 MNHEY, CDR2 SVGEGT. CDR3 sequence reads: CASSYFTGDTEAFF. As DNA, the CDR3 is TGTGCCAGCAGTTACTTTACAGGTGACACTGAAGCTTTCTTT.

This clonotype was detected a few times. The chain is built from TRBV12-3 or TRBV12-4 and TRBJ2-3, with D possibly matching TRBD2 (7 bases). The CDR3 runs to 15 residues. V was clipped by 8 bases and J by 3 bases, with 18 bases between them. In DNA, the CDR3 is TGTGCCAGCGCCCTCTCGGGGGGCTGGACAGATACGCAGTATTTT. Translation: CASALSGGWTDTQYF.

The chain is built from TRBV5-6 and TRBJ1-2; D remains ambiguous. Germline V gene sequence: CDR1 SGHDT, CDR2 YYEEEE. The V end was cut by 1 base, the J end by 3 bases, with 10 bases between. There are 14 residues in the CDR3. CDR3 in amino acids: CASSLSVGDYGYTF. DNA for the CDR3: TGTGCCAGCAGCTTGTCGGTCGGTGACTATGGCTACACCTTC.

CDR3 sequence reads: CASRWGLGNSPLHF. CDR3 sequence (DNA): TGTGCCAGTAGGTGGGGGTTAGGAAATTCACCCCTCCACTTT. V usage is TRBV19 and J usage is TRBJ1-6, with a tentative D call TRBD1 (5 bases). Germline V gene data show CDR1 as LNHDA and CDR2 as SQIVND (reference sequence). Trimming took off 6 bases at V and 7 bases at J, with 13 bases between the two ends. CDR3 length: 14 residues.

This clonotype appeared a single time. The chain joins TRBV10-3 to TRBJ2-7; tentatively, D is TRBD1 (6 bases). V gave up 4 bases and J gave up 6 bases, with 10 bases separating them. This CDR3 comprises 12 residues. CDR1 and CDR2 (germline): ENHRY, SYGVKD. CDR3 sequence (DNA): TGTGCCATCAGTGGGGGGCCCTCCGAGCAGTACTTC. Its protein product is CAISGGPSEQYF.

This clonotype has more than one count but fewer than ten. The chain's CDR3 is CASSLAKSLGDTEAFF. The CDR3 DNA reads TGCGCCAGCAGCTTGGCCAAATCCCTCGGGGACACTGAAGCTTTCTTT. The chain carries TRBV5-1 and TRBJ1-1; D gene unclear. V lost 0 bases and J 3 bases, leaving 15 bases between the germline ends. The CDR3 is 16 amino acids. Per the germline V gene, CDR1 is SGHRS and CDR2 is YFSETQ. The variable domain in full, completed from reference TRBV5-1 and TRBJ1-1, reads KAGVTQTPRYLIKTRGQQVTLSCSPISGHRSVSWYQQTPGQGLQFLFEYFSETQRNKGNFPGRFSGRQFSNSRSEMNVSTLELGDSALYLCASSLAKSLGDTEAFFGQGTRLTVV.